What follows are 19 T cell receptor beta chains derived from one specimen sequenced in a study of vaccination and CD4 T cells after COVID-19. The time point was: late sampling 161 to 241 days after vaccination in a few convalescent patients. Treatment specified: 10-day PBMC culture with coronavirus spike peptide pools or control peptides (ViraFEST assay). Cultured CD4+ T-cell DNA underwent Oncomine TCR Beta short-read sequencing. TCRdb itself ran the PCR reads through MiXCR, one entry per CDR3 protein. The repertoire consists of some 20,000 distinct CDR3 sequences, with less than 45% occurring once and the leading ten covering 30%. No cognate antigen is known for these TCRs. The sequenced sample was CD4+ T cells from blood, cultured in vitro, obtained about 7 months after SARS-CoV-2 vaccination. These receptors came from a human donor who had recovered from COVID-19.

This clonotype was picked up a small number of times. This chain links TRBV20-1 with TRBJ1-2; the D gene is possibly TRBD1 (6 bases). V gave up 4 bases and J gave up 3 bases, with 9 bases separating them. The CDR3 spans 12 residues. The germline gives CDR1 DFQATT, CDR2 SNEGSKA (reference sequence). The CDR3: CSATGADYGYTF. The CDR3 DNA is TGCAGTGCTACAGGGGCGGACTATGGCTACACCTTC.

Only a few counts were recorded for this clonotype. The chain combines TRBV4-1 with TRBJ2-5, with D tentatively TRBD2 (6 bases). CDR1 is MGHRA, CDR2 YSYEKL, per germline. The CDR3 extends over 13 amino acids. V shed 4 bases and J shed 5 bases, with 11 bases lying between them. As DNA, the CDR3 is TGCGCCAGCAGCCTGCTAGCGATGGAGACCCAGTACTTC. Residues: CASSLLAMETQYF.

The chain is built from TRBV4-2 and TRBJ2-3; D not resolved. The CDR3 is 13 amino acids. CDR1 LGHNA and CDR2 YNFKEQ come from the germline V gene. Trimming took off 4 bases at V and 1 base at J, with 6 bases between the two ends. The CDR3 protein is CASSRDGTDTQYF. CDR3 coding DNA: TGTGCCAGCAGCCGAGATGGCACAGATACGCAGTATTTT.

The genes are TRBV6-2 or TRBV6-3 and TRBJ2-7; 12 bases are shared with TRBD2. Germline V gives CDR1 MNHEY, CDR2 SVGEGT. J lost 12 bases, V lost 5 bases, and 8 bases had no gene match. The CDR3 length is 13 residues. CDR3 sequence reads: CASSTGLAGSSYF. The CDR3 bases are TGTGCCAGCAGTACCGGACTAGCGGGATCTTCGTACTTC.

V usage is TRBV20-1 and J usage is TRBJ1-1, with D possibly matching TRBD1 (5 bases). This CDR3 comprises 13 residues. Germline-derived CDR1 and CDR2 are DFQATT and SNEGSKA (reference sequence). CDR3 loop: CSSSGPPNTEAFF. CDR3 in DNA: TGCAGCTCTTCAGGGCCGCCGAACACTGAAGCTTTCTTT.

The CDR3 region is CSAAGADTQYF. The CDR3 nucleotides read TGCAGTGCAGCAGGGGCAGATACGCAGTATTTT. The rearrangement links TRBV20-1 to TRBJ2-3; D is perhaps TRBD1 (6 bases). Germline V lookup: CDR1 DFQATT, CDR2 SNEGSKA (reference sequence). V gave up 6 bases and J gave up 4 bases, with 8 bases separating them. The CDR3 has 11 amino acids.

There are a few counts of this clonotype. The rearrangement links TRBV7-8 to TRBJ2-1; TRBD2 agrees at 10 bases. The CDR3 loop spans 15 amino acids. With 5 bases clipped from V and 12 bases from J, the junction kept 13 bases outside the gene matches. CDR1 SGHVS and CDR2 FQNEAQ come from the germline V gene. The CDR3 DNA follows: TGTGCCAGCAGCCCTTCACCTAGCGGGAGAAGGTGGCAGTTCTTC. Amino acid sequence: CASSPSPSGRRWQFF.

This clonotype was seen only a few times. This sequence joins TRBV7-9 and TRBJ2-7; 9 bases fit TRBD1. Looked up from germline, CDR1 is SEHNR and CDR2 is FQNEAQ (reference sequence). Unmatched junction bases numbered 5, after V lost 5 bases and J lost 3 bases. The CDR3 loop spans 14 amino acids. CDR3 amino acids: CASSQGQGNYEQYF. CDR3 coding DNA: TGTGCCAGCAGCCAGGGACAGGGCAACTACGAGCAGTACTTC.

This clonotype is a singleton in its sample. The chain uses TRBV24-1 and TRBJ2-1; D perhaps matches TRBD2 (5 bases). This CDR3 is 16 amino acids long. From germline, CDR1 is KGHDR and CDR2 SFDVKD. Trimming left V 3 bases short and J 2 bases short, with 13 bases between. The CDR3 sequence: CATSDKDGLPYNEQFF. Here the CDR3 DNA reads TGTGCCACCAGTGATAAGGACGGACTCCCCTACAATGAGCAGTTCTTC.

The rearrangement joins TRBV2 to TRBJ1-5; D is ambiguous. The CDR3 consists of 15 residues. Per germline, CDR1 SNHLY and CDR2 FYNNEI. Deletions cut 4 bases from V and 4 bases from J, with 14 bases between. The DNA for the CDR3 is TGTGCCAGCAGTGGTACGAACAGCTATAATCAGCCCCAGCATTTT. Translating gives CASSGTNSYNQPQHF.

The chain couples TRBV5-4 to TRBJ2-3; TRBD1 aligns across 10 bases. Germline CDR1 reads SGHNT; CDR2 reads YYREEE (reference sequence). The CDR3 is made up of 17 amino acids. Trimming removed 4 bases from V and 2 bases from J; junction bases left unmatched: 10. DNA for the CDR3: TGTGCCAGCAGCCAGGGACAGGGGCGGGCATCCACAGATACGCAGTATTTT. Translated: CASSQGQGRASTDTQYF.

This sequence joins TRBV5-1 and TRBJ2-7; 9 bases fit TRBD1. CDR1 SGHRS and CDR2 YFSETQ come from the germline V gene. The CDR3 covers 15 residues. J was trimmed by 6 bases and V by 4 bases; bases with no gene match: 11. The CDR3, as DNA: TGCGCCAGCAGCATATCCACAGGGGGCGAGGGCGAGCAGTACTTC. This encodes CASSISTGGEGEQYF.

Of note for this clonotype: One end of the junction varies from germline; a read error may be responsible. The chain couples TRBV7-7 to TRBJ2-3; tentatively, D is TRBD2 (5 bases). The CDR3 covers 13 residues. Germline assignment: CDR1 SSHAT and CDR2 FNYEAQ (reference sequence). CDR3 loop: CASSLALKDTQYF. The CDR3 nucleotides are TGTGCTAGCAGCTTAGCGCTCAAAGATACGCAGTATTTT.

This clonotype was found a few times. V gene TRBV28 combines with J gene TRBJ1-2; the D is unclear. The CDR3 has 11 amino acids. The germline V gene encodes CDR1 MDHEN and CDR2 SYDVKM. V was trimmed by 3 bases and J by 6 bases, leaving 5 bases between them. The CDR3 sequence is CASSFRDGYTF. CDR3 nucleotide sequence: TGTGCCAGCAGTTTTAGGGATGGCTACACCTTC.

Judged by abundance, this clonotype is medium-sized. The chain has TRBV7-8 and TRBJ2-5, with D unresolved. The CDR3 sequence is 12 residues long. Germline loops: CDR1 SGHVS, CDR2 FQNEAQ. V was pared by 1 base and J by 3 bases, with 3 bases between. CDR3 sequence reads: CASSLGKETQYF. The CDR3 nucleotides are TGTGCCAGCAGCTTAGGCAAAGAGACCCAGTACTTC.

The chain links TRBV6-5 to TRBJ1-1; possibly TRBD1 for D (6 bases). This CDR3 has 15 amino acids. Trimming shortened V by 4 bases and J by 0 bases, and 12 bases separated the two germline ends. CDR1 is MNHEY, CDR2 SVGAGI, per germline. The CDR3 bases are TGTGCCAGCAGTTGGGGCAGGGGAATGAACACTGAAGCTTTCTTT. This sequence encodes CASSWGRGMNTEAFF.

The table lists this clonotype with a few counts. The chain couples TRBV20-1 to TRBJ1-1; D gene uncertain. The CDR3 totals 17 residues. V lost 1 base and J 0 bases, leaving 18 bases between the germline ends. Germline V lookup: CDR1 DFQATT, CDR2 SNEGSKA (reference sequence). CDR3 in amino acids: CSARAFSAGTMNTEAFF. Written as DNA, the CDR3 is TGCAGTGCTAGAGCCTTTTCAGCAGGCACAATGAACACTGAAGCTTTCTTT.

This clonotype was counted only a few times. The chain joins TRBV27 to TRBJ2-5, with D hard to call. V was cut by 5 bases and J by 0 bases, with 10 bases left in between. The germline V gene encodes CDR1 MNHEY and CDR2 SMNVEV (reference sequence). CDR3 length: 14 residues. CDR3 amino acids: CASSLHRYQETQYF. CDR3 coding DNA: TGTGCCAGCAGTCTCCACCGGTACCAAGAGACCCAGTACTTC.

The rearrangement uses TRBV6-5 and TRBJ2-7, with D possibly TRBD1 on 6 matching bases. This CDR3 is 14 amino acids long. CDR1 and CDR2 (germline): MNHEY, SVGAGI. The V and J ends lost 3 bases and 5 bases respectively, with 14 bases between them. Here the CDR3 DNA reads TGTGCCAGCAGTTATTCCCCACAGGGCAACGAGCAGTACTTC. It codes for CASSYSPQGNEQYF.